One TCR beta chain is described in this entry. Its antigen is currently not known. The input lacks base qualities; no much larger clone sits a single base away. Donors were about 36 systemically healthy Caucasian individuals from Russia aged about 6 to 100 years. About 9.1 milliliters of peripheral blood were collected from each donor into EDTA-treated Vacutainer tubes. Ficoll-Paque density-gradient centrifugation was used to isolate PBMCs, with at least 6 million per sample. Trizol reagent was used to extract total RNA from the PBMCs, yielding at least 6 micrograms per sample. For every donor, flow cytometry on a PBMC aliquot measured the percentage of naive CD45RAhigh/CD27high T cells. Libraries were prepared through 5' RACE. The sample was run on an Illumina HiSeq 2500. A second PCR of roughly 6 to 11 cycles was run with a J-beta primer mix and a sample-barcoded 5' primer. A unique molecular identifier was introduced onto each TCR beta cDNA molecule by a template-switch 5' adaptor carrying 12 random nucleotides. At least 2.5 million CDR3-containing paired-end reads were obtained from each sample. First-strand cDNA was synthesized from all RNA with the Mint cDNA synthesis kit, primed by a TRBC-specific oligonucleotide. All cDNA was treated with uracil-DNA glycosylase and then went through a first 18-cycle PCR with the universal primers M1SS and BC2_uni_R. The paper's data handling went like this. For normalization, 1 million high-quality reads, each with a distinct molecular identifier, were randomly selected from each sample. Instead of being binned into consensus sequences, reads with shared molecular identifiers were discarded. MiTCR, run with a Q25 quality threshold and the strictest error-elimination algorithm, handled CDR3 identification, clonotype clustering and error correction. Lower-bound total TCR beta diversity was estimated with a nonparametric unseen species model using Euler transformation. Starting from the raw public reads, TCRdb applied fastp trimming at Q25, assembled clones with MiXCR and retained in-frame beta chains. Each entry merges the rows of one CDR3 protein and shows their most common DNA and genes. These V and J calls derive from TCRdb rather than the authors' analysis. The sample profile shows some 1,000,000 distinct CDR3 sequences; 20% to 25% of them were found once. The top ten hold 0.65% to 0.95% of the sample.

The source of the sample is a study of blood T cells in healthy people across ages (dated by TCRdb to about 2015). About the full investigation: In model experiments, roughly one uniquely barcoded TCR beta cDNA molecule per two T cells was captured by template switching. To track age-related changes in TCR beta repertoire diversity, the study relied on deep sequencing normalized with unique cDNA molecular identifiers. The donors were split into four age groups: young (average 16 years), middle-aged (about 40), aged (roughly 60) and long-lived (roughly 86). The study analyzed two additional independent replicas of 1 million unique cDNA reads from the same blood draw for two donors, one aged 18 to 29 and one aged 80 or older. Points the paper makes about the study in general: Estimates of total diversity based on one million sequenced T cells were considered lower bounds and underestimates. The percentage of naive T cells measured by flow cytometry correlated strongly with observed TCR beta diversity. Conclusive comparison of naive and antigen-experienced compartments was prevented by the profiling of bulk unsorted PBMCs. Compared with the aged group, the long-lived group had more naive CD4+ T cells, fewer expanded clones and increased TCR diversity, suggesting age selection. Because the CMV infection status of the donors was unknown, age-related changes in expanded clonotypes may potentially have been confounded. As age increased, observed TCR beta diversity per million T cells dropped in a roughly linear way, and a significant reduction was already evident by age about 40.

From the germline V gene (reference sequence), CDR1 is DFQATT and CDR2 is SNEGSKA. From the cysteine through the phenylalanine, the CDR3 covers 15 amino acids. Just CDR3 DNA is preserved here, 45 bases in frame from base 1. In addition, the sample was reused for a study of T cells of mothers and their children. In that second paper, the authors write: Nine systemically healthy Caucasian individuals served as donors, namely three mothers together with their six children. cDNA synthesis used all of the extracted RNA, with roughly 1.5 ug of RNA in each 15 ul reaction. In the second PCR, the M1S primer added sample barcodes and 2-4 random nucleotides. Over 8.5 million TCR beta CDR3 reads were obtained for each mother, and 3 million to 3.5 million reads were obtained for each child. Thymic selection shapes the output of TCR recombination in a similar way in related and unrelated pairs, and inherited differences have a minor effect. Related mother-child pairs always showed normalized repertoire overlap that was slightly higher than in unrelated mother-child pairs, though the difference was never significant. No persistent microchimeric T cell clones were detected, at a sensitivity of 80 to 100 clones per million clonotypes. To look for features that set related mother-child pairs apart from unrelated individuals, the researchers ran deep NGS to compare the TCR beta repertoires of mothers and children. On average, the children were approximately 11 +/- 4 years old, while the mothers were around 40 +/- 4 years old. After adapter ligation was performed with NEBNext reagents, the libraries were sequenced on an Illumina HiSeq 2000 with 100+100 nt paired-end reads. To prevent cross-contamination, the mother and child libraries were prepared one month apart and sequenced in separate runs. Between roughly 500,000 and 2,300,000 distinct TCR beta clonotypes were identified per donor. Naive TCR beta clonotypes were estimated from low-frequency clonotypes matched to each donor's FACS-determined naive share, without sorting.

This sequence uses TRBV20-1 and TRBJ2-1; 12 bases in the middle match TRBD1. The J call may be mistaken, given a closer DNA end match to TRBJ2-7. The TCR originated in a girl aged 2 to 9 in good health. Sequenced input: blood. For the CDR3, the sequence is CSALDRDRGQYEQYF. DNA sequence: TGCAGTGCCCTAGACCGGGACAGGGGGCAATACGAGCAGTACTTC.